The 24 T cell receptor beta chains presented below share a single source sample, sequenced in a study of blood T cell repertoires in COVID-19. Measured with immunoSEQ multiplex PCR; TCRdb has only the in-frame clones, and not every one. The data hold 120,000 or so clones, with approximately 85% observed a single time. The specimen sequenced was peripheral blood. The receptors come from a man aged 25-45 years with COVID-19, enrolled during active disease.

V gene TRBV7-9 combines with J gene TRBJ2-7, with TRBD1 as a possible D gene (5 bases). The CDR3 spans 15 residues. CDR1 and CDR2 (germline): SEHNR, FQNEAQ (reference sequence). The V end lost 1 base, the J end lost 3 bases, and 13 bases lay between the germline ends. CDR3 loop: CASSLVQGPNYEQYF. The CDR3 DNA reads TGTGCCAGCAGCTTAGTGCAGGGTCCGAACTACGAGCAGTACTTC.

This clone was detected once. The CDR3 bases are TGCGCCAGCAGCCAAGAGATTTGGGCCTGGGAGCAGTACTTC. This gives the protein CASSQEIWAWEQYF. This chain joins TRBV4-3 and TRBJ2-7; D remains ambiguous. The CDR3 contains 14 residues. Trimming pared 0 bases from V and 7 bases from J, leaving 13 bases between. Per germline, CDR1 LGHNA and CDR2 YSLEER.

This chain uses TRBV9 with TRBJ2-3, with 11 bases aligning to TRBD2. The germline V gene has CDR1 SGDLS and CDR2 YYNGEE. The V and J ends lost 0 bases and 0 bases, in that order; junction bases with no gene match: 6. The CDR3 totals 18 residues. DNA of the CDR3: TGTGCCAGCAGCGTAGAGGGACTAGCGGTGACTAGCACAGATACGCAGTATTTT. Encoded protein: CASSVEGLAVTSTDTQYF.

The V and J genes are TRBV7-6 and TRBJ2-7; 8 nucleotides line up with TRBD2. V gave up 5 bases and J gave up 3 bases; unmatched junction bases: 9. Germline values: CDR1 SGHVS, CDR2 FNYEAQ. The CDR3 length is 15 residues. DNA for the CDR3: TGTGCCAGCAGCCCTGCGGGGGGTTATGGCTACGAGCAGTACTTC. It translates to CASSPAGGYGYEQYF. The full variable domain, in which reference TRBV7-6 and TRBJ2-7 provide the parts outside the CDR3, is GAGVSQSPRYKVTKRGQDVALRCDPISGHVSLYWYRQALGQGPEFLTYFNYEAQQDKSGLPNDRFSAERPEGSISTLTIQRTEQRDSAMYRCASSPAGGYGYEQYFGPGTRLTVT.

The CDR3, as DNA: TGCGCCAGCAGCTCGGACAGGGGGCATGGCTACACCTTC. Amino acids: CASSSDRGHGYTF. The chain joins TRBV5-1 to TRBJ1-2; 11 bases agree with TRBD1. The CDR3 has 13 residues. Germline CDR1 and CDR2: SGHRS and YFSETQ. V was clipped by 3 bases and J by 6 bases; unmatched bases: 1.

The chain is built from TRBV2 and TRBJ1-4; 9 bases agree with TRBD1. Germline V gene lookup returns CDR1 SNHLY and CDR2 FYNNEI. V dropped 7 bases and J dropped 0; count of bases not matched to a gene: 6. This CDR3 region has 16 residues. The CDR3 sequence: CASKDRGYATNEKLFF. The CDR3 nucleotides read TGTGCCAGCAAGGACAGGGGTTATGCAACTAATGAAAAACTGTTTTTT.

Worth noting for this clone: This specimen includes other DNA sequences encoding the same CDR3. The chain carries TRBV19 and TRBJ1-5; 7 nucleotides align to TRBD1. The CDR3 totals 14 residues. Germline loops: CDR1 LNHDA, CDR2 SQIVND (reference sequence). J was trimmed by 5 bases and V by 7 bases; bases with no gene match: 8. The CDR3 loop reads CASTPGQADQPQHF. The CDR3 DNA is TGTGCCAGTACCCCCGGACAGGCTGATCAGCCCCAGCATTTT.

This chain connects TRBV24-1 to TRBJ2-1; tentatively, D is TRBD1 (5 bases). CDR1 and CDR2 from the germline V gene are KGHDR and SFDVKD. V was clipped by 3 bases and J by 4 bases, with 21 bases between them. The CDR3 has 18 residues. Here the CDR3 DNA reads TGTGCCACCAGTGATCCCACTCTTGACAGAGCCCCTTACAATGAGCAGTTCTTC. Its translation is CATSDPTLDRAPYNEQFF.

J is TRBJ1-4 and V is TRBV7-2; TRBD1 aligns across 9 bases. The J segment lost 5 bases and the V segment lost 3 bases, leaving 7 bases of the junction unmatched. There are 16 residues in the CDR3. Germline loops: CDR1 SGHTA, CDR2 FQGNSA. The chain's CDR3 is CASSLNPGQGNEKLFF. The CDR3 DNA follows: TGTGCCAGCAGCTTGAATCCGGGACAGGGAAATGAAAAACTGTTTTTT.

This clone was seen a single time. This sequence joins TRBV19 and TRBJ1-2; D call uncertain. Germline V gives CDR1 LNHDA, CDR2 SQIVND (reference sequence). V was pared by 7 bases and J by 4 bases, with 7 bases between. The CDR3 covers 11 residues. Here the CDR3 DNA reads TGTGCCAGTATGGCCAGCTATGGCTACACCTTC. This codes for CASMASYGYTF.

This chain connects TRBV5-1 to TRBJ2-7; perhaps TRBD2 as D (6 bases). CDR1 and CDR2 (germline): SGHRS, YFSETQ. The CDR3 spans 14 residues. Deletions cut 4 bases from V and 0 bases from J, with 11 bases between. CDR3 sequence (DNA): TGCGCCAGCAGCCAAAGGGACTCCTCCTACGAGCAGTACTTC. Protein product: CASSQRDSSYEQYF.

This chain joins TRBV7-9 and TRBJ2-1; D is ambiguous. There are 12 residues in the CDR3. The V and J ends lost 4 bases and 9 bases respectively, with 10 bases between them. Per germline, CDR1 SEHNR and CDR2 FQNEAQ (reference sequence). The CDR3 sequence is CASSYSGGEQFF. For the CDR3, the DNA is TGTGCCAGCAGCTACTCGGGTGGTGAGCAGTTCTTC.

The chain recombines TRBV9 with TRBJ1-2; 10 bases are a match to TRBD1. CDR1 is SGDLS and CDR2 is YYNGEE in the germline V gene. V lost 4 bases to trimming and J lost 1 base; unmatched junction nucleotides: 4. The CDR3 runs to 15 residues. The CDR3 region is CASSLGQGSNYGYTF. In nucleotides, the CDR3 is TGTGCCAGCAGCCTGGGACAGGGGAGTAACTATGGCTACACCTTC.

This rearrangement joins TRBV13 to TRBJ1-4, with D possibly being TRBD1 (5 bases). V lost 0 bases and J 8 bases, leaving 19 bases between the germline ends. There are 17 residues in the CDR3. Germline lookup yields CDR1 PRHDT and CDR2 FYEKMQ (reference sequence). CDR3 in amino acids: CASSLGSGSGVREKLFF. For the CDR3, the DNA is TGTGCCAGCAGCTTAGGGTCTGGGTCGGGGGTCCGAGAAAAACTGTTTTTT. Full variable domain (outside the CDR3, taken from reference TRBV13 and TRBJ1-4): AAGVIQSPRHLIKEKRETATLKCYPIPRHDTVYWYQQGPGQDPQFLISFYEKMQSDKGSIPDRFSAQQFSDYHSELNMSSLELGDSALYFCASSLGSGSGVREKLFFGSGTQLSVL.

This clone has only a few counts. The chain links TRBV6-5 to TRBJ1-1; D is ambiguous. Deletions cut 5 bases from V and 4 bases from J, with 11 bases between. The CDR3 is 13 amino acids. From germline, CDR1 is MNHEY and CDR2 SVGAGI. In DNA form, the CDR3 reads TGTGCCAGCAGTCCAATTTCGGGCACTGAAGCTTTCTTT. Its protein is CASSPISGTEAFF.

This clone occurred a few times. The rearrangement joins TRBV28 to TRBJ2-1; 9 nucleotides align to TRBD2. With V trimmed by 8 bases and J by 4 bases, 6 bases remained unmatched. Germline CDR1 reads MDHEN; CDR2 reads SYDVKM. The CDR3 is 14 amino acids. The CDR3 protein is CASGRGGLYNEQFF. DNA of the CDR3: TGTGCCAGCGGGCGGGGGGGCCTGTACAATGAGCAGTTCTTC. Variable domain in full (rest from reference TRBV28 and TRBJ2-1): DVKVTQSSRYLVKRTGEKVFLECVQDMDHENMFWYRQDPGLGLRLIYFSYDVKMKEKGDIPEGYSVSREKKERFSLILESASTNQTSMYLCASGRGGLYNEQFFGPGTRLTVL.

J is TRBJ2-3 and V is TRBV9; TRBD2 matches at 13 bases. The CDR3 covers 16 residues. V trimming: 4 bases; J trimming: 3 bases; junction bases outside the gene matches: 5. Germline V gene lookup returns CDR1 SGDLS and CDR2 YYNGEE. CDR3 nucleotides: TGTGCCAGCAGCCTCGGGACTAGCGGGGCGACAGATACGCAGTATTTT. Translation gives CASSLGTSGATDTQYF.

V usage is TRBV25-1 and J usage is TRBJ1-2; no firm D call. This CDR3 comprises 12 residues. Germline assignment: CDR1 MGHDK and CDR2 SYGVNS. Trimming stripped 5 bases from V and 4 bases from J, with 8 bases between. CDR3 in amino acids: CASSLQTYGYTF. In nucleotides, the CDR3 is TGTGCCAGCAGTCTACAGACCTATGGCTACACCTTC.

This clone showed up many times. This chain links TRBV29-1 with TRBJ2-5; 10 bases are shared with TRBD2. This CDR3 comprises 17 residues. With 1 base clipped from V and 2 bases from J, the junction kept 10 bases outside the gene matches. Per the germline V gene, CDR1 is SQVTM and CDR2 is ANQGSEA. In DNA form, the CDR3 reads TGCAGCGTTGAAGGAAAAGGACTAGCGGACCAGCAAGAGACCCAGTACTTC. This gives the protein CSVEGKGLADQQETQYF.

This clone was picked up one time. CDR3 in DNA: TGCGCCAGCAGTAGCGGTGGTCAAAGCGGGATGGCTGAGCAGTTCTTC. Residues: CASSSGGQSGMAEQFF. V is TRBV5-1 and J is TRBJ2-1; 7 bases line up with TRBD2. Unmatched junction bases numbered 17, after V lost 5 bases and J lost 9 bases. This CDR3 comprises 16 residues. Germline CDR1 SGHRS, CDR2 YFSETQ.

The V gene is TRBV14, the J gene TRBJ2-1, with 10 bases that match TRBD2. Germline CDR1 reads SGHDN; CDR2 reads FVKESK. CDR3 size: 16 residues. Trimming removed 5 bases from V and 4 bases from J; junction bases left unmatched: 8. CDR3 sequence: CASSSLAGVTYNEQFF. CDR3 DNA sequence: TGTGCCAGCAGCAGTCTAGCGGGAGTGACGTACAATGAGCAGTTCTTC.

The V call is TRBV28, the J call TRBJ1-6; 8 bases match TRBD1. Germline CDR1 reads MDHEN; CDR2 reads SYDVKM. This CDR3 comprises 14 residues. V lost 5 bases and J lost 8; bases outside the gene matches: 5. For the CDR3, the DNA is TGTGCCAGCAGTGCTGGACAGGGAGATTCACCCCTCCACTTT. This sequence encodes CASSAGQGDSPLHF.

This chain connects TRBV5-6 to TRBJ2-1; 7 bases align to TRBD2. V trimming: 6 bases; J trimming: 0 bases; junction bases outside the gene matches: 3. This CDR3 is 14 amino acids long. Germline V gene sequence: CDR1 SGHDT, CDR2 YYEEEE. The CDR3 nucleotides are TGTGCCAGCATCTGGGGGGGCTCCTACAATGAGCAGTTCTTC. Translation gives CASIWGGSYNEQFF.

In nucleotides, the CDR3 is TGTGCCAGCAGTACAGGGAACCAAAACACTGAAGCTTTCTTT. The encoded protein is CASSTGNQNTEAFF. The chain is built from TRBV7-3 and TRBJ1-1, with D tentatively TRBD1 (6 bases). Germline values: CDR1 SGHTA, CDR2 FQGTGA. This CDR3 region has 14 residues. Trimming stripped 6 bases from V and 2 bases from J, with 13 bases between. The variable domain in full, completed from reference TRBV7-3 and TRBJ1-1, reads GAGVSQTPSNKVTEKGKYVELRCDPISGHTALYWYRQSLGQGPEFLIYFQGTGAADDSGLPNDRFFAVRPEGSVSTLKIQRTERGDSAVYLCASSTGNQNTEAFFGQGTRLTVV.